Following are 18 T cell receptor beta chains from one sample sequenced in a study of OX40 agonist ivuxolimab in advanced cancers. Only in-frame clones appear in the TCRdb table, and some are missing; sequencing was by immunoSEQ multiplex PCR. The table has around 65,000 clones, more than 70% seen once. Specimen: CD4+ or CD8+ T cells sorted from blood, collected in a trial of the OX40 agonist ivuxolimab. The source is an adult with an advanced solid tumor such as melanoma, head and neck, liver or kidney cancer.

This clone showed up just once. V usage is TRBV19 and J usage is TRBJ2-7; no reliable D call. The CDR3 covers 13 residues. CDR1 and CDR2 (germline): LNHDA, SQIVND (reference sequence). Trimming left V 6 bases short and J 1 base short, with 10 bases between. The CDR3 loop reads CASRSDPSYEQYF. Here the CDR3 DNA reads TGTGCCAGTAGGTCGGATCCTTCCTACGAGCAGTACTTC.

For this clone: Other DNA sequences in this sample translate to the same CDR3. The chain has TRBV30 and TRBJ1-5, with a possible D match to TRBD1 (6 bases). With 0 bases removed from V and 1 base from J, the gap between germline ends came to 10 bases. The germline V gene encodes CDR1 GTSNPN and CDR2 SVGIG (reference sequence). The CDR3 is 15 amino acids. CDR3 DNA: TGTGCCTGGAGTGTCGGAGGGACAAGCAATCAGCCCCAGCATTTT. As protein: CAWSVGGTSNQPQHF.

The rearrangement links TRBV14 to TRBJ2-3; TRBD2 agrees at 12 bases. The V and J ends lost 4 bases and 0 bases, in that order; junction bases with no gene match: 14. The CDR3 has 20 amino acids. The germline CDR1 and CDR2 sequences are SGHDN and FVKESK. CDR3 amino acids: CASSRTRLAGVTFSTDTQYF. CDR3 DNA sequence: TGTGCCAGCAGCCGAACAAGACTAGCGGGGGTTACATTTAGCACAGATACGCAGTATTTT.

This clone came up a few times. The J gene is TRBJ1-1, the V gene TRBV25-1; TRBD1 might be the D (5 bases). V lost 4 bases and J 10 bases, leaving 13 bases between the germline ends. CDR3 length equals 12 residues. Germline CDR1 is MGHDK and CDR2 is SYGVNS. The CDR3 region is CASSGAGLRAFF. CDR3 nucleotides: TGTGCCAGCAGTGGGGCAGGGCTTCGAGCTTTCTTT.

The sample holds one count of this clone. The CDR3 reads CASSFSGNNEQFF. As DNA, the CDR3 is TGTGCCAGTAGTTTTAGCGGAAACAATGAGCAGTTCTTC. This chain connects TRBV19 to TRBJ2-1; maybe TRBD2 (6 bases). Germline V lookup: CDR1 LNHDA, CDR2 SQIVND (reference sequence). The CDR3 spans 13 residues. Between the trimmed V and J ends, which lost 5 bases and 5 bases, there was a span of 10 bases.

Here the CDR3 reads CAWSRDRAYSDTQYF. In DNA, the CDR3 is TGTGCCTGGAGTCGGGACAGGGCCTACTCAGATACGCAGTATTTT. This chain connects TRBV30 to TRBJ2-3; TRBD1 matches at 9 bases. Trimming at V came to 2 bases and at J to 4 bases, leaving 7 bases not matched to a gene. This CDR3 contains 15 residues. Germline CDR1 and CDR2: GTSNPN and SVGIG (reference sequence).

The chain carries TRBV2 and TRBJ2-1; D unclear. The V and J ends lost 6 bases and 0 bases respectively, with 12 bases between them. Germline CDR1 SNHLY, CDR2 FYNNEI. The CDR3 sequence is 15 residues long. Here the CDR3 DNA reads TGTGCCAGCAGAAATGGTGTAGCCTCCTACAATGAGCAGTTCTTC. Encoded protein: CASRNGVASYNEQFF.

CDR3: CASSEDRGLETQYF. CDR3 bases: TGTGCCAGCAGTGAGGACAGGGGGCTGGAGACCCAGTACTTC. V is TRBV2 and J is TRBJ2-5, with 11 bases aligning to TRBD1. Germline assignment: CDR1 SNHLY and CDR2 FYNNEI. The CDR3 covers 14 residues. Trimming cost V 3 bases and J 5 bases; bases outside gene matches: 2.

This clone occurred once. The chain combines TRBV10-3 with TRBJ1-1; 8 nucleotides align to TRBD1. The CDR3 contains 15 residues. Germline V CDR1 and CDR2: ENHRY, SYGVKD. Germline trimming cut 3 bases from V and 0 bases from J; bases unmatched to any gene: 3. The CDR3: CAISDRGRVNTEAFF. CDR3 DNA: TGTGCCATCAGTGACAGGGGGCGGGTGAACACTGAAGCTTTCTTT.

The chain is built from TRBV6-1 and TRBJ2-7; D possibly corresponds to TRBD1 (5 bases). Trimming cost V 8 bases and J 1 base, with 15 bases left between them. This CDR3 spans 14 amino acids. The V gene's germline CDR1 is MNHNS and CDR2 SASEGT. The CDR3 loop reads CASQDTGASYEQYF. CDR3 DNA sequence: TGTGCCAGCCAAGACACAGGAGCATCCTACGAGCAGTACTTC.

V gene TRBV6-5 combines with J gene TRBJ1-1; D uncertain. CDR1 is MNHEY, CDR2 SVGAGI, per germline. The V and J ends lost 6 bases and 1 base respectively, with 9 bases between them. CDR3 length equals 13 residues. CDR3: CASRGRPNTEAFF. The CDR3 region has the DNA TGTGCCAGCAGAGGACGACCGAACACTGAAGCTTTCTTT.

This clone was recorded only once. The chain uses TRBV18 and TRBJ2-2; perhaps TRBD1 as D (6 bases). Germline loops: CDR1 KGHSH, CDR2 LQKENI. V dropped 6 bases and J dropped 0 bases, with 11 bases sitting between them. The CDR3 totals 15 residues. This chain's CDR3 is CASSAGTTNTGELFF. The CDR3 DNA follows: TGTGCCAGCTCTGCCGGGACAACGAACACCGGGGAGCTGTTTTTT.

J is TRBJ1-2 and V is TRBV28; TRBD1 agrees at 8 bases. Trimming removed 6 bases from V and 8 bases from J; junction bases left unmatched: 14. The germline V gene has CDR1 MDHEN and CDR2 SYDVKM. There are 15 residues in the CDR3. CDR3 region: CASSPSRGQARGYTF. CDR3 bases: TGTGCCAGCAGCCCGAGCAGGGGGCAGGCCAGGGGCTACACCTTC.

In this sample, this clone turned up a few times. The chain couples TRBV4-1 to TRBJ2-2, with a tentative D call TRBD2 (5 bases). CDR1 and CDR2 (germline): MGHRA, YSYEKL. Trimming cost V 1 base and J 5 bases, with 17 bases left between them. This CDR3 has 17 amino acids. CDR3 in DNA: TGCGCCAGCAGCCAAGTCGGGAACCGAATCAGGACCGGGGAGCTGTTTTTT. This translates into CASSQVGNRIRTGELFF.

The table lists this clone with a few counts. V is TRBV12-5 and J is TRBJ1-5; a weak D match, TRBD1 (6 bases). Trimming pared 6 bases from V and 0 bases from J, leaving 12 bases between. Germline CDR1 and CDR2: LGHNT and FRNRAP. The CDR3 sequence is 15 residues long. This CDR3 is CASGRGGGSNQPQHF. CDR3 sequence (DNA): TGTGCTAGTGGAAGGGGAGGGGGTAGCAATCAGCCCCAGCATTTT.

This clone was found a few times. This chain connects TRBV4-1 to TRBJ2-1; D gene ambiguous. The CDR3 spans 16 residues. The germline V gene encodes CDR1 MGHRA and CDR2 YSYEKL. Trimming cost V 0 bases and J 8 bases, with 17 bases left between them. The CDR3 spells CASSQDVDLMIDEQFF. CDR3 nucleotides: TGCGCCAGCAGCCAAGATGTAGACCTCATGATCGATGAGCAGTTCTTC.

This chain uses TRBV11-3 with TRBJ2-2; 11 positions match TRBD1. V lost 5 bases to trimming and J lost 0 bases; unmatched junction nucleotides: 14. The CDR3 spans 20 residues. The germline gives CDR1 SGHNT, CDR2 YENEEA. The CDR3 bases are TGTGCCAGCAGCCCAGGTGCAGGACAGGGGGCCTTATCGAACACCGGGGAGCTGTTTTTT. Translating gives CASSPGAGQGALSNTGELFF.

The chain uses TRBV11-2 and TRBJ2-2, with 7 bases matching TRBD1. The V gene end was trimmed by 4 bases and the J gene end by 3 bases; junction bases not matched to a gene: 2. The length of the CDR3 is 14 residues. Germline V gives CDR1 SGHAT, CDR2 FQNNGV. CDR3: CASSSTGDTGELFF. The CDR3 DNA is TGTGCCAGCAGCTCCACAGGGGACACCGGGGAGCTGTTTTTT.